This T cell receptor beta chain is from a study of shared clonotypes between healthy human individuals. The wider study: Each donor had three CD4 naive, three CD4 memory, two CD8 naive and one CD8 memory plate.

Assay runs were performed at deep level. Assay: immunoSEQ multiplex PCR; the TCRdb copy retains only in-frame clones and omits some. The sample records hundreds of thousands of clones, roughly 96% being singletons. Positive CCR7 selection of CD45RO-negative cells yielded the naive CD8 cells, and terminally differentiated effector memory CD45RA+ cells were excluded. There were no recent acute infections or vaccinations among the donors, who were healthy HIV-negative adults. The donor cohort consisted entirely of Caucasian adults residing in Nashville, Tennessee. V lost 5 bases to trimming and J lost 3 bases, with 11 bases between them. There are 13 residues in the CDR3. Germline CDR1 reads SEHNR; CDR2 reads FQNEAQ (reference sequence). For this clone: Other DNA sequences of this sample code for an identical CDR3.

Sequenced material: naive CD8+ T cells sorted from blood. The chain carries TRBV7-9 and TRBJ2-7, with D tentatively TRBD2 (5 bases). The source is a woman between 25 and 40 years old in good health. The CDR3 DNA reads as TGTGCCAGCAGCCCCGGACGGGACTACGAGCAGTACTTC. This codes for CASSPGRDYEQYF.